The 2 T cell receptor beta chains below come from one sample, sequenced in a study of shared clonotypes between healthy human individuals. Here immunoSEQ multiplex PCR was the method, and the copy in TCRdb shows in-frame clones only, minus some. The sample carries over 400,000 clones, 70% to 85% recorded once. Material for sequencing was PBMCs. The receptors stem from a woman aged 40 to 50 in good health. Some clones in this sample may be carry-over from other donors' samples.

This clone was detected once. CDR3 protein: CASTGTSGNRYEQYF. The CDR3 nucleotides are TGTGCCAGCACAGGGACTAGCGGGAATCGCTACGAGCAGTACTTC. This chain joins TRBV28 and TRBJ2-7; 13 bases align to TRBD2. With 7 bases clipped from V and 3 bases from J, the junction kept 6 bases outside the gene matches. Germline-derived CDR1 and CDR2 are MDHEN and SYDVKM. This CDR3 has 15 residues.

CDR3 sequence: CASSLGLQGSYEQYF. The CDR3 coding sequence is TGTGCCAGCAGCTTAGGTCTACAGGGCTCCTACGAGCAGTACTTC. V gene TRBV7-6 combines with J gene TRBJ2-7, with D tentatively TRBD1 (6 bases). The CDR3 runs 15 residues. Trimming cost V 1 base and J 0 bases, with 10 bases left between them. From germline, CDR1 is SGHVS and CDR2 FNYEAQ.